Below are 15 T cell receptor beta chains sequenced from a single sample in a study of T cells after yellow fever vaccination. TCRdb ran MiXCR on the 5' RACE reads and lists one entry per CDR3 protein. The sample comprises some 400,000 distinct CDR3 sequences, 15% to 20% of which are singletons, and around 17% rests with the top ten. The sequenced sample was PBMCs, obtained before the yellow fever booster vaccination. These receptors came from a man aged 18 to 29 who received the YFV17D yellow fever vaccine.

A few counts support this clonotype. V gene TRBV28 combines with J gene TRBJ2-3; 7 nucleotides agree with TRBD2. V shed 9 bases, J shed 3 bases, and the junction held 15 bases outside the gene matches. From germline, CDR1 is MDHEN and CDR2 SYDVKM. CDR3 length: 16 amino acids. The CDR3 here is CASPPPPGGRTDTQYF. The CDR3 coding sequence is TGTGCCAGTCCCCCTCCACCCGGGGGGAGGACAGATACGCAGTATTTT.

The chain recombines TRBV6-2 or TRBV6-3 with TRBJ2-5; TRBD2 agrees at 16 bases. V dropped 7 bases and J dropped 4; count of bases not matched to a gene: 9. This CDR3 has 17 residues. The germline V gene encodes CDR1 MNHEY and CDR2 SVGEGT. This CDR3 reads CASTLPGLAGGPETQYF. The DNA of the CDR3 is TGTGCCAGCACTCTACCGGGACTAGCGGGGGGGCCAGAGACCCAGTACTTC.

J is TRBJ2-7 and V is TRBV14; D remains unclear. CDR1 and CDR2 from the germline V gene are SGHDN and FVKESK. The CDR3 is 13 amino acids. Trimming shortened V by 6 bases and J by 3 bases, and 12 bases separated the two germline ends. DNA for the CDR3: TGTGCCAGCAGGGGGTCTGCCGACTACGAGCAGTACTTC. Amino acid sequence: CASRGSADYEQYF.

The V gene is TRBV29-1, the J gene TRBJ2-1, with 11 bases identical to TRBD2. The length of the CDR3 is 14 residues. V lost 6 bases and J lost 8; bases outside the gene matches: 9. From germline, CDR1 is SQVTM and CDR2 ANQGSEA. In DNA form, the CDR3 reads TGCAGCGTGAATAGCGGGGGGGCGTCGTATGAGCAGTTCTTC. It is translated as CSVNSGGASYEQFF.

The J gene is TRBJ2-1, the V gene TRBV24-1; 9 bases match TRBD1. The V and J ends lost 0 bases and 6 bases, in that order; junction bases with no gene match: 5. Germline CDR1 is KGHDR and CDR2 is SFDVKD. The CDR3 covers 16 residues. The CDR3 sequence: CATSDLWTGVGNEQFF. CDR3 sequence (DNA): TGTGCCACCAGTGATTTGTGGACAGGGGTAGGCAATGAGCAGTTCTTC.

This clonotype appeared many times. The chain is built from TRBV27 and TRBJ1-5; TRBD1 matches 12 bases. CDR3 length: 14 residues. V trimming: 4 bases; J trimming: 6 bases; junction bases outside the gene matches: 1. CDR1 MNHEY and CDR2 SMNVEV come from the germline V gene (reference sequence). The CDR3 loop reads CASSWGQGAQPQHF. In DNA form, the CDR3 reads TGTGCCAGCAGTTGGGGACAGGGGGCTCAGCCCCAGCATTTT.

This chain joins TRBV20-1 and TRBJ2-1; no clear D. CDR3 size: 14 residues. The V end lost 6 bases, the J end lost 6 bases, and 18 bases lay between the germline ends. The germline gives CDR1 DFQATT, CDR2 SNEGSKA (reference sequence). Here the CDR3 reads CSAVTPQVRNEQFF. The CDR3 bases are TGCAGTGCCGTAACCCCCCAGGTGCGCAATGAGCAGTTCTTC.

This clonotype was seen a few times. The rearrangement joins TRBV6-6 to TRBJ2-7; weak D call: TRBD2 (5 bases). From germline, CDR1 is MNHNY and CDR2 SVGAGI (reference sequence). This CDR3 has 14 residues. V dropped 6 bases and J dropped 3 bases, with 15 bases sitting between them. The CDR3 loop is CASSRGSGLYEQYV. For the CDR3, the DNA is TGTGCCAGCAGCCGAGGTTCCGGACTCTACGAGCAGTACGTC.

This clonotype was counted a single time. A much larger clone sits a single nucleotide away, making a read error possible. The chain carries TRBV7-9 and TRBJ2-7, with D unclear. The CDR3 is 13 residues long. Germline CDR1 SEHNR, CDR2 FQNEAQ (reference sequence). Between the trimmed V and J ends, which lost 2 bases and 0 bases, there was a span of 5 bases. CDR3 sequence reads: CASSLPSSYEQYF. The CDR3 nucleotides read TGTGCCAGCAGCTTACCGAGCTCCTACGAGCAGTACTTC.

This chain uses TRBV9 with TRBJ1-6; TRBD1 matches 8 bases. The J segment lost 6 bases and the V segment lost 6 bases, leaving 8 bases of the junction unmatched. In germline, CDR1 is SGDLS, CDR2 YYNGEE. This CDR3 has 15 residues. The CDR3 coding sequence is TGTGCCAGCACCTCGACAGGGGCCAGTAATTCACCCCTCCACTTT. Translated: CASTSTGASNSPLHF.

There are a few counts of this clonotype. This chain connects TRBV20-1 to TRBJ1-1; weak D call: TRBD1 (5 bases). CDR1 DFQATT and CDR2 SNEGSKA come from the germline V gene (reference sequence). Trimming pared 3 bases from V and 1 base from J, leaving 9 bases between. CDR3 size: 13 residues. CDR3 DNA: TGCAGTGCTAGCAATGGGGGGAACACTGAAGCTTTCTTT. This translates into CSASNGGNTEAFF.

The chain carries TRBV6-6 and TRBJ2-1, with 10 bases matching TRBD1. V dropped 6 bases and J dropped 4; count of bases not matched to a gene: 6. Germline values: CDR1 MNHNY, CDR2 SVGAGI (reference sequence). The length of the CDR3 is 15 residues. The CDR3 DNA is TGTGCCAGCAGCCCCCGGGACAGGGGATACAATGAGCAGTTCTTC. Translation: CASSPRDRGYNEQFF.

The rearrangement joins TRBV6-5 to TRBJ1-1; the D is unclear. Trimming pared 0 bases from V and 5 bases from J, leaving 13 bases between. The germline V gene encodes CDR1 MNHEY and CDR2 SVGAGI. The CDR3 has 15 amino acids. The CDR3 DNA follows: TGTGCCAGCAGTTACTCCCTCCCTTTGGCTACTGAAGCTTTCTTT. It specifies CASSYSLPLATEAFF.

The chain couples TRBV5-1 to TRBJ2-7; 9 nucleotides line up with TRBD1. This CDR3 is 14 amino acids long. Germline assignment: CDR1 SGHRS and CDR2 YFSETQ. V dropped 4 bases and J dropped 2; count of bases not matched to a gene: 4. The CDR3 nucleotides are TGCGCCAGCAGCCCGGACAGGGGCACCTACGAGCAGTACTTC. Translation gives CASSPDRGTYEQYF.

The CDR3 spells CASSPAGAHTDTQYF. The CDR3 DNA sequence: TGTGCCAGCAGCCCCGCGGGGGCTCACACAGATACGCAGTATTTT. This chain uses TRBV7-8 with TRBJ2-3, with a weak D call TRBD2 (7 bases). V was clipped by 5 bases and J by 2 bases, with 14 bases between them. The length of the CDR3 is 15 residues. Germline CDR1 SGHVS, CDR2 FQNEAQ.